The rows below give T cell receptor beta chains drawn from one sample of a study of CD4 T cells in relation to SARS-CoV-2 and coronaviruses. Profiling relied on immunoSEQ multiplex PCR, and the TCRdb table lists in-frame clones only, not all of them. The sample yields 40,000 or so clones, over 75% seen once. Material: memory CD4+ T cells from PBMCs. The source is an adult with COVID-19. CDR3s include the opening cysteine and the closing phenylalanine or tryptophan. Fields, in order: J gene, D gene, CDR3 length, clone size, V gene, CDR3 DNA, CDR3 protein. D genes are given only for firm matches. Expanded clones get a size class; other rows say once, few or many, or leave the size out.

>TRBJ1-6|NA|13|NA|TRBV3-1/TRBV3-2
TGTGCCAGCAGGGCAGGGGTTAATTCACCCCTCCACTTT
CASRAGVNSPLHF
>TRBJ2-7|NA|16|NA|TRBV15
TGTGCCACCAGCAGAGATAAGAGGGAATACACCTACGAGCAGTACTTC
CATSRDKREYTYEQYF
>TRBJ1-6|NA|14|NA|TRBV7-3
TGTGCCAGCAGCTTAGATGGGGGCGTCCCGCCCCTCCACTTT
CASSLDGGVPPLHF
>TRBJ2-7|TRBD2|13|NA|TRBV29-1
TGCAGCATTCGACTAGCGGGAGACTACGAGCAGTACTTC
CSIRLAGDYEQYF
>TRBJ2-1|TRBD2|15|NA|TRBV11-2
TGTGCCAGCAGCTTAGGACTAGCGGGGATCAATGAGCAGTTCTTC
CASSLGLAGINEQFF
>TRBJ1-6|NA|15|NA|TRBV19
TGTGCCAGTAGGAGTGGCCCTCGTGATAATTCACCCCTCCACTTT
CASRSGPRDNSPLHF
>TRBJ2-5|NA|16|once|TRBV3-1/TRBV3-2
TGTGCCAGCAGCCAAGATCTCTCACATAATGGGGCGACCCAGTACTTC
CASSQDLSHNGATQYF
>TRBJ2-7|NA|14|NA|TRBV3-1/TRBV3-2
TGTGCCAGCAGCCGCACGTCGGGGAGCTACGAGCAGTACTTC
CASSRTSGSYEQYF
>TRBJ2-7|NA|14|once|TRBV7-8
TGTGCCAGCAGCTCAACCCGGGGCAGGGACGAGCAGTACTTC
CASSSTRGRDEQYF
>TRBJ2-7|NA|16|NA|TRBV14
TGTGCCAGCAGCCAAACCAGGGACGGCGGCCTACGCGAGCAGTACTTC
CASSQTRDGGLREQYF
>TRBJ2-7|NA|13|NA|TRBV5-1
TGCGCCAGCAGCCCCAGCGGCACGGGCGAGCAGTACTTC
CASSPSGTGEQYF
>TRBJ2-7|TRBD2|14|once|TRBV18
TGTGCCAGCTCACCACTAGCGGGAGGGCCCGAGCAGTACTTC
CASSPLAGGPEQYF
>TRBJ2-1|NA|14|NA|TRBV5-6
TGTGCCAGCGACGGAGGGAGCTCCTACAATGAGCAGTTCTTC
CASDGGSSYNEQFF
>TRBJ2-1|TRBD2|15|NA|TRBV6-5
TGTGCCAGCAGTATTACTAGCGGGACCTACAATGAGCAGTTCTTC
CASSITSGTYNEQFF
>TRBJ2-7|TRBD2|14|NA|TRBV29-1
TGCAGCGTCGCCGGGACTAGCGGGAGTTACGAGCAGTACTTC
CSVAGTSGSYEQYF
>TRBJ2-3|TRBD2|16|NA|TRBV7-9
TGTGCCAGCAGCTACCCCCGGGCTAGCGGGAGATCTACGCAGTATTTT
CASSYPRASGRSTQYF
>TRBJ1-6|TRBD1|15|NA|TRBV18
TGTGCCAGCTCAACCGACAGGGCCAGGAATTCACCCCTCCACTTT
CASSTDRARNSPLHF
>TRBJ2-7|TRBD1|16|few|TRBV6-6
TGTGCCAGCAGTCGAAACCGGGACAGGGTAGCAAACGAGCAGTACTTC
CASSRNRDRVANEQYF
>TRBJ2-1|TRBD1|19|NA|TRBV11-3
TGTGCCAGCAGCTTAGGGGGGTCCAGCAGGGGGTTTTCATACAATGAGCAGTTCTTC
CASSLGGSSRGFSYNEQFF
>TRBJ1-3|TRBD1|16|NA|TRBV7-6
TGTGCCAGCAGCTTAGGGGGACAGGGGGCTGGAAACACCATATATTTT
CASSLGGQGAGNTIYF
>TRBJ2-3|TRBD2|15|NA|TRBV4-3
TGCGCCAGCAGCCAGAGTAGCGGGAGCACAGATACGCAGTATTTT
CASSQSSGSTDTQYF
>TRBJ2-5|NA|13|NA|TRBV7-9
TGTGCCAGCGAAACGGGGGCCGGGGAGACCCAGTACTTC
CASETGAGETQYF
>TRBJ2-7|TRBD1|14|NA|TRBV6-2/TRBV6-3
TGTGCCAGCAGTCGGACAGGAACTACCTACGAGCAGTACTTC
CASSRTGTTYEQYF
>TRBJ2-5|NA|14|NA|TRBV9
TGTGCCAGCAGCGTAGGGCAGGGTTCCGAGACCCAGTACTTC
CASSVGQGSETQYF
>TRBJ2-1|NA|17|NA|TRBV7-8
TGTGCCAGCAGCCCCACCGTAGGGGCGGGCTGGTACAATGAGCAGTTCTTC
CASSPTVGAGWYNEQFF